The 12 T cell receptor beta chains listed next were all sequenced from one sample in a study of blood T cell repertoires in COVID-19. Using immunoSEQ multiplex PCR, the repertoire was profiled, and TCRdb retains in-frame clones only, with some absent. Of around 150,000 clones listed, over 60% are singletons. The source material was peripheral blood. The receptors here all came from a woman aged 45-65 years with active or convalescent COVID-19.

J is TRBJ1-1 and V is TRBV7-2; D unresolved. The CDR3 is 13 residues long. Trimming pared 4 bases from V and 6 bases from J, leaving 12 bases between. The germline V gene encodes CDR1 SGHTA and CDR2 FQGNSA. This CDR3 is CASSWQLWAEAFF. CDR3 bases: TGTGCCAGCAGCTGGCAACTATGGGCTGAAGCTTTCTTT.

This chain joins TRBV19 and TRBJ1-6; D possibly corresponds to TRBD1 (6 bases). V shed 4 bases and J shed 8 bases, with 12 bases lying between them. Germline assignment: CDR1 LNHDA and CDR2 SQIVND (reference sequence). The CDR3 totals 14 residues. The CDR3 protein is CASSTGTHYSPLHF. The CDR3 DNA reads TGTGCCAGTAGTACCGGGACACACTATTCACCCCTCCACTTT.

The sample holds one count of this clone. The chain couples TRBV2 to TRBJ1-5, with 7 bases that match TRBD1. V lost 6 bases to trimming and J lost 6 bases; unmatched junction nucleotides: 8. Per germline, CDR1 SNHLY and CDR2 FYNNEI. The CDR3 spans 14 residues. CDR3 bases: TGTGCCAGCAGAGGACAGGCGGTTCCTCAGCCCCAGCATTTT. As protein: CASRGQAVPQPQHF.

The CDR3 reads CASGREGSTDTQYF. CDR3 DNA sequence: TGTGCCAGCGGGCGGGAGGGCAGCACAGATACGCAGTATTTT. This chain links TRBV2 with TRBJ2-3, with 9 bases fitting TRBD2. CDR1 is SNHLY, CDR2 FYNNEI, per germline. The V and J ends lost 8 bases and 0 bases, in that order; junction bases with no gene match: 3. The CDR3 loop spans 14 amino acids.

The chain carries TRBV3-1 (or the pseudogene TRBV3-2) and TRBJ2-7, with D possibly TRBD2 on 6 matching bases. V lost 4 bases and J lost 0, with 16 bases in between. CDR1 and CDR2 (germline): LGHDT, YNNKEL (reference sequence). The CDR3 is made up of 16 amino acids. CDR3: CASSRLGSGPSYEQYF. The CDR3 DNA follows: TGTGCCAGCAGCCGCCTAGGAAGCGGGCCCTCCTACGAGCAGTACTTC.

The J gene is TRBJ2-3, the V gene TRBV28; D is perhaps TRBD2 (6 bases). V was shortened by 5 bases and J by 3 bases, with 12 bases between the two germline ends. The CDR3 length is 14 residues. Germline CDR1 reads MDHEN; CDR2 reads SYDVKM. The CDR3 sequence: CASSNRDFTDTQYF. The CDR3 DNA is TGTGCCAGCAGTAACCGGGACTTTACAGATACGCAGTATTTT.

The rearrangement joins TRBV30 to TRBJ1-2, with a tentative D call TRBD1 (6 bases). The V end was cut by 0 bases, the J end by 7 bases, with 12 bases between. There are 13 residues in the CDR3. The germline V gene encodes CDR1 GTSNPN and CDR2 SVGIG (reference sequence). The CDR3 loop is CAWSVRGAGGYTF. The CDR3 DNA is TGTGCCTGGAGTGTACGGGGGGCAGGTGGCTACACCTTC. Full variable domain (remainder filled in from reference TRBV30 and TRBJ1-2): SQTIHQWPATLVQPVGSPLSLECTVEGTSNPNLYWYRQAAGRGLQLLFYSVGIGQISSEVPQNLSASRPQDRQFILSSKKLLLSDSGFYLCAWSVRGAGGYTFGSGTRLTVV.

The rearrangement uses TRBV7-2 and TRBJ2-7; TRBD1 agrees at 9 bases. With 3 bases clipped from V and 1 base from J, the junction kept 7 bases outside the gene matches. Germline V gives CDR1 SGHTA, CDR2 FQGNSA. The CDR3 loop spans 16 amino acids. The CDR3 protein is CASSLYGTGPSYEQYF. For the CDR3, the DNA is TGTGCCAGCAGCTTGTATGGGACAGGGCCTTCCTACGAGCAGTACTTC.

The chain recombines TRBV3-1 (or the pseudogene TRBV3-2) with TRBJ2-7, with TRBD2 matching 12 bases. The CDR3 is 16 residues long. The ends lost 1 base at V and 3 bases at J; junction bases unmatched: 4. Germline lookup yields CDR1 LGHDT and CDR2 YNNKEL (reference sequence). CDR3 loop: CASSQARTSGNYEQYF. The CDR3 nucleotides are TGTGCCAGCAGCCAAGCGAGGACTAGCGGGAACTACGAGCAGTACTTC.

CDR3: CASSEEVGINTEAFF. CDR3 nucleotides: TGCGCCAGCAGTGAGGAGGTGGGGATTAACACTGAAGCTTTCTTT. The J gene is TRBJ1-1, the V gene TRBV5-1; D is undetermined. The CDR3 runs 15 residues. V lost 5 bases and J 2 bases, leaving 16 bases between the germline ends. The germline gives CDR1 SGHRS, CDR2 YFSETQ.

The chain recombines TRBV5-6 with TRBJ1-2; maybe TRBD1 (6 bases). V was pared by 5 bases and J by 7 bases, with 15 bases between. This CDR3 contains 13 residues. CDR1 is SGHDT and CDR2 is YYEEEE in the germline V gene. The CDR3 DNA reads as TGTGCCAGCAGTAGTACAGGGTTGGTTGGCTACACCTTC. Protein product: CASSSTGLVGYTF.

The chain links TRBV7-8 to TRBJ1-1, with D unclear. V shed 0 bases and J shed 4 bases, with 9 bases lying between them. The CDR3 totals 14 residues. The V gene's germline CDR1 is SGHVS and CDR2 FQNEAQ. The CDR3 sequence is CASSLAGRVTEAFF. Written as DNA, the CDR3 is TGTGCCAGCAGCTTAGCAGGGAGGGTCACTGAAGCTTTCTTT.